Reported below is one T cell receptor beta chain. The CDR3 runs 14 residues. Germline V CDR1 and CDR2: SEHNR, FQNEAQ (reference sequence). The V gene lost 3 bases and the J gene lost 3 bases, with 10 bases spanning the gap. Per the original data handling: Quantification of nucleated cells was approximated via reference gene primer amplification. The table came from immunoSEQ multiplex PCR; TCRdb's copy has only in-frame clones and leaves some out. V, J and clone size are taken as reported in that table, and D and trimming were inferred from the DNA itself. Here the sample spans roughly 150,000 clones, 82% being singletons. The data belong to a study of blood T cell repertoires in COVID-19. Study context: Spain, Italy and the United States supplied samples that represented acute and convalescent COVID-19. PBMCs, B-cell-depleted T cells, or T cells were the source of the cDNA or gDNA that made up the material.

The sequence came from a human donor with acute or convalescent COVID-19. The donor label of this sample is uncertain. The sample taken for sequencing was peripheral blood. The chain is built from TRBV7-9 and TRBJ2-3; D not certain. CDR3 nucleotides: TGTGCCAGCAGCTTCAACGGTCCGACAGATACGCAGTATTTT. Translated: CASSFNGPTDTQYF. The full variable domain, with the rest looked up from reference TRBV7-9 and TRBJ2-3, is DTGVSQNPRHKITKRGQNVTFRCDPISEHNRLYWYRQTLGQGPEFLTYFQNEAQLEKSRLLSDRFSAERPKGSFSTLEIQRTEQGDSAMYLCASSFNGPTDTQYFGPGTRLTVL.